Listed here are 10 T cell receptor beta chains from one sample, sequenced in a study of blood T cell repertoires in COVID-19 (dated by TCRdb to the early 2020s). Preparation of the library involved the immunoSEQ multiplex PCR assay. The table comes from immuneACCESS by way of TCRdb, which keeps in-frame sequences with V and J called. Part of the clones is missing from these tables; in studies checked, under half for an unresolved V gene and the rest for unknown reasons. The sample table records 120,000 or so clones; 65% to 85% of these occur just once. In total, the top ten clones hold approximately 1.8% of the sample. The sample taken for sequencing was peripheral blood. These receptors all come from a man between 70 and 80 years old with acute or convalescent COVID-19.

The V call is TRBV4-1, the J call TRBJ2-3, with TRBD2 matching over 7 bases. The V gene end was trimmed by 1 base and the J gene end by 2 bases; junction bases not matched to a gene: 6. The CDR3 contains 16 residues. CDR1 and CDR2 from the germline V gene are MGHRA and YSYEKL. CDR3: CASSQVSSGFTDTQYF. CDR3 nucleotides: TGCGCCAGCAGCCAAGTATCTAGCGGTTTCACAGATACGCAGTATTTT.

This clone was seen more than once but under ten times. The CDR3 region has the DNA TGCAGTGCTAGTTTCTCGGGTAGGGGCTACACCTTC. Translating it yields CSASFSGRGYTF. The chain carries TRBV20-1 and TRBJ1-2; D is unclear. Germline values: CDR1 DFQATT, CDR2 SNEGSKA (reference sequence). V was clipped by 3 bases and J by 8 bases, with 13 bases between them. This CDR3 contains 12 residues.

The V call is TRBV3-1 (or the pseudogene TRBV3-2), the J call TRBJ2-3, with TRBD2 matching over 10 bases. Germline assignment: CDR1 LGHDT and CDR2 YNNKEL (reference sequence). There are 17 residues in the CDR3. V trimming: 4 bases; J trimming: 0 bases; junction bases outside the gene matches: 7. CDR3 DNA: TGTGCCAGCAGCCCCTGGCTAGCGGGGGCTAGCACAGATACGCAGTATTTT. It specifies CASSPWLAGASTDTQYF.

The genes are TRBV5-4 and TRBJ2-1; 15 nucleotides agree with TRBD2. Germline V lookup: CDR1 SGHNT, CDR2 YYREEE (reference sequence). The CDR3 has 17 residues. The ends lost 0 bases at V and 2 bases at J; junction bases unmatched: 0. The CDR3 sequence: CASSLGTSGGAYNEQFF. In DNA, the CDR3 is TGTGCCAGCAGCTTGGGGACTAGCGGGGGGGCCTACAATGAGCAGTTCTTC.

This chain joins TRBV2 and TRBJ2-6; possibly TRBD1 for D (6 bases). Deletions cut 6 bases from V and 2 bases from J, with 14 bases between. CDR1 is SNHLY, CDR2 FYNNEI, per germline. CDR3 length: 16 residues. The CDR3 sequence: CASSSPGVAGANVLTF. The CDR3 DNA sequence: TGTGCCAGCAGCTCCCCAGGGGTGGCTGGGGCCAACGTCCTGACTTTC.

This clone is a singleton in its sample. The chain is built from TRBV28 and TRBJ1-5, with TRBD1 matching 10 bases. From germline, CDR1 is MDHEN and CDR2 SYDVKM. This CDR3 spans 15 amino acids. V shed 6 bases, J shed 5 bases, and the junction held 7 bases outside the gene matches. The CDR3 bases are TGTGCCAGCAGCCCCGGACAGGGGGGTCATCAGCCCCAGCATTTT. This codes for CASSPGQGGHQPQHF.

The chain recombines TRBV4-1 with TRBJ2-1; 8 bases line up with TRBD1. In germline, CDR1 is MGHRA, CDR2 YSYEKL. The ends lost 5 bases at V and 6 bases at J; junction bases unmatched: 12. The CDR3 totals 16 residues. This CDR3 is CASSDPGGAVINEQFF. For the CDR3, the DNA is TGCGCCAGCAGCGATCCAGGGGGCGCGGTGATCAATGAGCAGTTCTTC.

This clone was observed a single time. This chain links TRBV11-2 with TRBJ1-2; D call uncertain. Germline values: CDR1 SGHAT, CDR2 FQNNGV. This CDR3 has 14 amino acids. V was clipped by 1 base and J by 8 bases, with 14 bases between them. Here the CDR3 reads CASSLGSWHSGYTF. For the CDR3, the DNA is TGTGCCAGCAGCTTAGGATCGTGGCATTCAGGCTACACCTTC.

The chain is built from TRBV30 and TRBJ2-2; D remains unclear. Looked up from germline, CDR1 is GTSNPN and CDR2 is SVGIG (reference sequence). V was clipped by 3 bases and J by 6 bases, with 5 bases between them. CDR3 length: 11 amino acids. The DNA for the CDR3 is TGTGCCTGGAGCCGTTCCGGGGAGCTGTTTTTT. Amino acids: CAWSRSGELFF. Filled out from reference TRBV30 and TRBJ2-2, the complete variable domain reads SQTIHQWPATLVQPVGSPLSLECTVEGTSNPNLYWYRQAAGRGLQLLFYSVGIGQISSEVPQNLSASRPQDRQFILSSKKLLLSDSGFYLCAWSRSGELFFGEGSRLTVL.

CDR3 bases: TGTGCCTGGAGTGCCGGGACAGCAGAAGCTTTCTTT. Translating it yields CAWSAGTAEAFF. The chain carries TRBV30 and TRBJ1-1; 7 bases are a match to TRBD1. The CDR3 runs 12 residues. Germline V gene lookup returns CDR1 GTSNPN and CDR2 SVGIG (reference sequence). The V segment lost 1 base and the J segment 8 bases; nucleotides outside the gene matches: 4.